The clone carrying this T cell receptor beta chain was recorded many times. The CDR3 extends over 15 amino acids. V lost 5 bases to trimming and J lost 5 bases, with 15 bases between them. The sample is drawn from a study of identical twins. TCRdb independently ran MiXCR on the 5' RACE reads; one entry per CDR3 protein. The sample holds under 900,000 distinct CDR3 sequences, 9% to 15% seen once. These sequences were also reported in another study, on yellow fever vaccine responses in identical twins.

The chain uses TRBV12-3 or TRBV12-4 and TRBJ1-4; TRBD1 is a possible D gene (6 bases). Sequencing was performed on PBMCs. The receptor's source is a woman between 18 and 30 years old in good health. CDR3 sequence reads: CASSSRDNKNEKLFF. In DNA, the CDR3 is TGTGCCAGCAGTAGCCGGGACAACAAAAATGAAAAACTGTTTTTT.